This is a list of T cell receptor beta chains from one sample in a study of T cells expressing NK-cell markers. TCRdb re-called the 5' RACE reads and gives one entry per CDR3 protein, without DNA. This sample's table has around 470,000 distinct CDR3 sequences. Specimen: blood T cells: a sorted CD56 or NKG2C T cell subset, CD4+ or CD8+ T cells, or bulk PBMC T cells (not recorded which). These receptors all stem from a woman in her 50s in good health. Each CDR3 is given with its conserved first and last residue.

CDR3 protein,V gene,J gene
CSVAMAGDSPLHF,TRBV29-1,TRBJ1-6
CAISEVSVVNTEAFF,TRBV10-3,TRBJ1-1
CASSRGGRSDTQYF,TRBV3-1,TRBJ2-3
CASSKESRGTGYPDNLLLYTQYF,TRBV6-5,TRBJ2-3
CASSLVAGLNNEQFF,TRBV5-6,TRBJ2-1
CATSRDGASAYNEQFF,TRBV15,TRBJ2-1
CATKGTADMNTEAFF,TRBV24-1,TRBJ1-1
CASTLTGTSVTDTQYF,TRBV9,TRBJ2-3
CASSRALDTQYF,TRBV18,TRBJ2-3
CASSSNRPTEPSTDTQYF,TRBV7-9,TRBJ2-3
CSVAPGTSGSDEQYF,TRBV29-1,TRBJ2-7
CSVEQGGGGTQYF,TRBV29-1,TRBJ2-5
CSARDIGGIRQGDTEAFF,TRBV20-1,TRBJ1-1
CATELGTSGSRDTQYF,TRBV10-3,TRBJ2-3
CASSVRGVPGNTIYF,TRBV21-1,TRBJ1-3
CASSYGDRVYEQYF,TRBV6-5,TRBJ2-7
CASSPTGGVRNTEAFF,TRBV5-1,TRBJ1-1
CASREREKNTEAFF,TRBV2,TRBJ1-1
CASEVGYRASNFTEAFF,TRBV5-1,TRBJ1-1
CATSDYPISLAKNIQYF,TRBV24-1,TRBJ2-4
CSARGLAGHNEQFF,TRBV20-1,TRBJ2-1
CASGLVRGIGITNEQFF,TRBV12-5,TRBJ2-1
CASSVLAGAEQFF,TRBV6-4,TRBJ2-1
CSARDLGAGGRSSYNEQFF,TRBV20-1,TRBJ2-1
CASSLPSGSYDEQFF,TRBV4-2,TRBJ2-1
CAISESRDRVTSGANVLTF,TRBV10-3,TRBJ2-6
CASSVSRDRGVSTEAFF,TRBV5-1,TRBJ1-1
CASSAPDGRNTIYF,TRBV6-1,TRBJ1-3
CASSQVYGNEQFF,TRBV4-1,TRBJ2-1
CASSQDARGITEAFF,TRBV4-1,TRBJ1-1
CASSPELAPSSYEQYF,TRBV5-4,TRBJ2-7